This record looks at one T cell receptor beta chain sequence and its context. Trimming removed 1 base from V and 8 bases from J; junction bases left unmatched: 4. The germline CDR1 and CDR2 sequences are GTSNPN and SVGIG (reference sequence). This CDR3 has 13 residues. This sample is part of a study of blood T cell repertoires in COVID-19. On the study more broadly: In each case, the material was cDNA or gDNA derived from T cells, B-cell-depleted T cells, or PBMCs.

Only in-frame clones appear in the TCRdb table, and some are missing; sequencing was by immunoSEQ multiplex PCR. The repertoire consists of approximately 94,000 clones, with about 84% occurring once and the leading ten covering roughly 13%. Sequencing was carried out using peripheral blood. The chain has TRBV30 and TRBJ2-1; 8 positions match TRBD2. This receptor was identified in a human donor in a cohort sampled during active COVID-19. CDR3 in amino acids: CAWSAGREDEQFF. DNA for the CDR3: TGTGCCTGGAGTGCCGGGAGGGAAGATGAGCAGTTCTTC.